This TCR beta chain was captured by sequencing in a study of cytomegalovirus exposure and HLA in healthy donors. Background on the study: Clustering assigned about 76% of the roughly 400 genotyped donors to the Caucasian-associated ancestry cluster.

On this clone itself: Its antigen is undetermined.

Whole-study results and caveats: The listing of 150 to 200 TCR beta chains classed them as cytomegalovirus-associated. Most TCR sequences showed up rarely, but some public TCRs showed up in many donors. A later analysis linked a missense DCLRE1C variant to TCR beta V- and J-gene trimming.

PCR was performed using 60 Vbeta and 13 Jbeta primers. Sequencing was performed with immunoSEQ multiplex PCR; in TCRdb, only in-frame clones are kept and a portion is missing. This table holds 100,000 to 150,000 clones, roughly four fifths found once. Germline V CDR1 and CDR2: LGHNA, YSLEER. The CDR3 totals 15 residues. V was pared by 4 bases and J by 3 bases, with 12 bases between. This clonotype was sampled from a woman aged 45 to 65 in good health and CMV-seronegative. The sample comprised PBMCs. The chain uses TRBV4-3 and TRBJ2-2; maybe TRBD2 (6 bases). Written as DNA, the CDR3 is TGCGCCAGCAGCCCTGGAGGGCCGGACACCGGGGAGCTGTTTTTT. Its protein product is CASSPGGPDTGELFF.